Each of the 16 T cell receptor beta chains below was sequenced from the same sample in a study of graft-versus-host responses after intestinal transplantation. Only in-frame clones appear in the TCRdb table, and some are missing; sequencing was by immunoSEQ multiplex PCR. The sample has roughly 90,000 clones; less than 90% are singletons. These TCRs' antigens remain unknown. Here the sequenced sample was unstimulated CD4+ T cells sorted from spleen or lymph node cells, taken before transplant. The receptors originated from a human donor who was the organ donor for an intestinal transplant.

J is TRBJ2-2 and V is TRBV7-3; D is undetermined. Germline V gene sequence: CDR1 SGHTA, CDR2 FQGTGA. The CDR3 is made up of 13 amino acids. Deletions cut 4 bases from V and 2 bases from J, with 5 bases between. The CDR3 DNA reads TGTGCCAGCAGCTCCAAAAACACCGGGGAGCTGTTTTTT. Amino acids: CASSSKNTGELFF.

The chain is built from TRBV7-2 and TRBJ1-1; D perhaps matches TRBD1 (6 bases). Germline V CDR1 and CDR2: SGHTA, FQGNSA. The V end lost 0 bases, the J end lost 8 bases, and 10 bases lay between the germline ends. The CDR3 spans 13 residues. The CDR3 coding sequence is TGTGCCAGCAGCTTAGCCAGGGGCCGGGAAGCTTTCTTT. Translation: CASSLARGREAFF.

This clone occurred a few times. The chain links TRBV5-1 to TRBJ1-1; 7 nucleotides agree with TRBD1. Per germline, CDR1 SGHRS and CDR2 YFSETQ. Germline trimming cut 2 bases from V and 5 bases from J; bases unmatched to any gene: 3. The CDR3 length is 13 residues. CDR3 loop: CASSFAGGTEAFF. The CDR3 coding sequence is TGCGCCAGCAGCTTTGCAGGGGGGACTGAAGCTTTCTTT. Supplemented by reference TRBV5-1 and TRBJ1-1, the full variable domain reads KAGVTQTPRYLIKTRGQQVTLSCSPISGHRSVSWYQQTPGQGLQFLFEYFSETQRNKGNFPGRFSGRQFSNSRSEMNVSTLELGDSALYLCASSFAGGTEAFFGQGTRLTVV.

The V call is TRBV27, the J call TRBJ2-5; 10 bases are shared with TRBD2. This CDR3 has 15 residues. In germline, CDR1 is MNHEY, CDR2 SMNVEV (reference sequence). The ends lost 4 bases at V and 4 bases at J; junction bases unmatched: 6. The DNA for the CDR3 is TGTGCCAGCAGTTGGCTAGCGGGGGCTCCAGAGACCCAGTACTTC. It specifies CASSWLAGAPETQYF.

The CDR3 reads CARKTGTGGSGANVLTF. Written as DNA, the CDR3 is TGTGCCAGAAAGACCGGGACAGGCGGGTCTGGGGCCAACGTCCTGACTTTC. J is TRBJ2-6 and V is TRBV2, with TRBD1 matching 8 bases. Germline CDR1 is SNHLY and CDR2 is FYNNEI. The ends lost 9 bases at V and 1 base at J; junction bases unmatched: 11. The CDR3 runs 17 residues. The variable domain in full, completed from reference TRBV2 and TRBJ2-6, reads EPEVTQTPSHQVTQMGQEVILRCVPISNHLYFYWYRQILGQKVEFLVSFYNNEISEKSEIFDDQFSVERPDGSNFTLKIRSTKLEDSAMYFCARKTGTGGSGANVLTFGAGSRLTVL.

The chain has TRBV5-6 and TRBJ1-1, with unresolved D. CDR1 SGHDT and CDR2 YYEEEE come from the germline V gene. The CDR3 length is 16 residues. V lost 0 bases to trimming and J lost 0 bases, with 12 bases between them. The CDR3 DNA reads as TGTGCCAGCAGCTTGGGTCCCGACATCGTGAACACTGAAGCTTTCTTT. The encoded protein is CASSLGPDIVNTEAFF.

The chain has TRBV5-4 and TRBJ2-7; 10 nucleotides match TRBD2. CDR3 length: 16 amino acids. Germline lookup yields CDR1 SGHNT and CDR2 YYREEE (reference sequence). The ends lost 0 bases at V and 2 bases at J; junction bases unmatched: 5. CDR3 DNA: TGTGCCAGCAGCTTGGGGGGACTAGCGAACACCTACGAGCAGTACTTC. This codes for CASSLGGLANTYEQYF.

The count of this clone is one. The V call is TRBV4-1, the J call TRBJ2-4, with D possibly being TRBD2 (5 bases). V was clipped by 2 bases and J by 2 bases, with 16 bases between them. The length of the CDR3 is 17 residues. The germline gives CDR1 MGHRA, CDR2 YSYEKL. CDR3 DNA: TGCGCCAGCAGCCAACCCAACCTCGGGAACTCCAAAAACATTCAGTACTTC. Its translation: CASSQPNLGNSKNIQYF.

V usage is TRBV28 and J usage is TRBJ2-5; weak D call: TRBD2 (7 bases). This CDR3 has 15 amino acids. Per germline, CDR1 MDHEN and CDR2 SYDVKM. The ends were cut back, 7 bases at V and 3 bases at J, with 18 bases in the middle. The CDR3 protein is CASKGGGEGEETQYF. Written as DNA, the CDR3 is TGTGCCAGCAAGGGGGGGGGCGAGGGTGAAGAGACCCAGTACTTC.

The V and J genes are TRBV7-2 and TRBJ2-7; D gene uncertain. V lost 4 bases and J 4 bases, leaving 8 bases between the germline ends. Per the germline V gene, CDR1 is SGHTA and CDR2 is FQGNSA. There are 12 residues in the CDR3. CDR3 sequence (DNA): TGTGCCAGCAGCTCTAAGTGGTACGAGCAGTACTTC. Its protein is CASSSKWYEQYF.

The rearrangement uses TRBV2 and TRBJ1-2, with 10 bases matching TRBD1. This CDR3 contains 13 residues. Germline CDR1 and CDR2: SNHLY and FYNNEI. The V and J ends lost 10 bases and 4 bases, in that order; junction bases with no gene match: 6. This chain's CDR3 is CATTGGFVYGYTF. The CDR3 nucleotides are TGTGCCACGACAGGGGGCTTTGTCTATGGCTACACCTTC.

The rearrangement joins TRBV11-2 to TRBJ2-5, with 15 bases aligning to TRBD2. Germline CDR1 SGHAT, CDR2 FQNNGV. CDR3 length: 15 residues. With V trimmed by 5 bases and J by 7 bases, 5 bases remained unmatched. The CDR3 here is CASSMGLAGGGTQYF. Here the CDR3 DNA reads TGTGCCAGCAGCATGGGACTAGCGGGGGGCGGGACCCAGTACTTC.

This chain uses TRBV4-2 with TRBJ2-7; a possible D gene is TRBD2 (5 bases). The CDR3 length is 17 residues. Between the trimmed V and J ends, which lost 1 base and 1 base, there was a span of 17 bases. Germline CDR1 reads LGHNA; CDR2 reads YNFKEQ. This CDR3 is CASSQVGSGGGSYEQYF. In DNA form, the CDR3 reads TGTGCCAGCAGCCAAGTCGGATCTGGTGGCGGGTCCTACGAGCAGTACTTC.

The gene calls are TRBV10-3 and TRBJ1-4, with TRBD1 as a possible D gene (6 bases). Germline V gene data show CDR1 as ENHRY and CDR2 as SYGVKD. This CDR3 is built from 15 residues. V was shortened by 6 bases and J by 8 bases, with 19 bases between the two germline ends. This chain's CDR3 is CAISPAGGEGEKLFF. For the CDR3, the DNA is TGTGCCATCAGCCCCGCGGGGGGCGAGGGGGAAAAACTGTTTTTT.

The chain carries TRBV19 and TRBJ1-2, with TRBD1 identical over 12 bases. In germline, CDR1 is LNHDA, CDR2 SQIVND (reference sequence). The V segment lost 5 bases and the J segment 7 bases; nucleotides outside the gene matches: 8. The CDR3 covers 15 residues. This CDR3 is CASSAWGQGAFGYTF. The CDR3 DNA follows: TGTGCCAGTAGTGCATGGGGACAGGGGGCTTTTGGCTACACCTTC.

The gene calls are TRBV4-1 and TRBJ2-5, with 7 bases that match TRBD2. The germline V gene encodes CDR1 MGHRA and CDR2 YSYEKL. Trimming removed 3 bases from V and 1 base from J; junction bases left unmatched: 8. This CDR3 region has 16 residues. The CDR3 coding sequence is TGCGCCAGCAGCCATCCGAAACGGGGGGTCCAAGAGACCCAGTACTTC. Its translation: CASSHPKRGVQETQYF.